Listed below are T cell receptor beta chains from one sample, sequenced in a study of CD8+CD57+ T cells in acquired aplastic anemia. TCRdb re-analysed the reads in MiXCR, keeping a single row per CDR3 protein. The sample includes about 250,000 distinct CDR3 sequences, 47% of them seen just once. Specimen: sorted CD4+, CD8+, or CD8+CD57+ T cells (not recorded which) from PBMCs. These receptor sequences come from a human donor with aplastic anemia. CDR3s include the opening cysteine and the closing phenylalanine or tryptophan. A D gene is named only where the DNA matches it firmly. Not all rows give a size; the values are once, few, many and, for expanded clones, a class.

j_call clone_size d_call v_call cdr3_aa cdr3_nt
TRBJ1-5 many - TRBV20-1 CSASNLGTDNQPQHF TGCAGTGCTAGCAACCTCGGGACCGACAATCAGCCCCAGCATTTT
TRBJ2-7 many TRBD2 TRBV29-1 CSGGEREGPYEQYF TGCAGCGGTGGGGAGAGGGAGGGGCCCTACGAGCAGTACTTC
TRBJ1-1 - - TRBV12-3/TRBV12-4 CASSAGGGRTEAFF TGTGCCAGCAGTGCCGGGGGGGGTAGGACTGAAGCTTTCTTT
TRBJ2-5 - - TRBV7-6 CASSLGAAGQETQYF TGTGCCAGCAGCTTAGGCGCGGCGGGGCAAGAGACCCAGTACTTC
TRBJ2-2 - TRBD2 TRBV4-2 CASSQGTSGELFF TGTGCCAGCAGCCAAGGGACTAGCGGGGAGCTGTTTTTT
TRBJ2-7 - - TRBV20-1 CSASAPWANYEQYF TGCAGTGCTAGCGCCCCGTGGGCAAACTACGAGCAGTACTTC
TRBJ2-7 many TRBD1 TRBV9 CASSVQGTVSYEQYF TGTGCCAGCAGCGTCCAAGGGACAGTGAGCTACGAGCAGTACTTC
TRBJ1-1 - - TRBV28 CASSLHGRWADTEAFF TGTGCCAGCAGTTTACACGGGCGGTGGGCAGACACTGAAGCTTTCTTT
TRBJ2-3 many - TRBV9 CASSVSTDTQYF TGTGCCAGCAGCGTAAGCACAGATACGCAGTATTTT
TRBJ2-7 many - TRBV5-1 CASSSLLFHEQYF TGCGCCAGCAGCTCCCTGCTTTTTCACGAGCAGTACTTC
TRBJ1-5 - - TRBV2 CASSESTRGRAQPQQF TGTGCCAGCAGCGAATCCACAAGGGGCAGGGCTCAGCCCCAGCAATTT
TRBJ2-7 - - TRBV19 CASSMKRGREQYF TGTGCCAGTAGTATGAAGAGGGGTCGGGAGCAGTACTTC
TRBJ2-2 many TRBD2 TRBV7-3 CASSLEASGDTGELFF TGTGCCAGCAGCTTAGAGGCTAGCGGGGACACCGGGGAGCTGTTTTTT
TRBJ2-1 - TRBD1 TRBV7-3 CASSLRDRGNNEQFF TGTGCCAGCAGCTTACGGGACAGGGGAAACAATGAGCAGTTCTTC
TRBJ1-1 - - TRBV10-3 CAISERQFSTEAFF TGTGCCATCAGTGAACGTCAATTCAGCACTGAAGCTTTCTTT
TRBJ1-3 many - TRBV10-3 CAISDVSLSGNTIYF TGTGCCATCAGTGATGTTAGTTTGTCTGGAAACACCATATATTTT
TRBJ2-7 many - TRBV6-1 CASSEGGPYYEQYF TGTGCCAGCAGTGAAGGTGGCCCGTATTACGAGCAGTACTTC
TRBJ1-2 - - TRBV6-1 CAILAGGYTF TGTGCCATATTAGCGGGAGGCTACACCTTC
TRBJ2-1 - - TRBV7-8 CASSFYICSARALAGDFEQFF -
TRBJ2-7 few - TRBV28 CASRSNSGGDYEQYF TGTGCCAGCAGGTCCAATAGCGGAGGCGACTACGAGCAGTACTTC
TRBJ2-3 - - TRBV20-1 CSARVLAGGTDTQYF TGCAGTGCTAGAGTTCTTGCCGGGGGCACAGATACGCAGTATTTT
TRBJ2-2 many TRBD1 TRBV7-2 CASSRTGRFPGELFF TGTGCCAGCAGCCGGACAGGGAGGTTTCCCGGGGAGCTGTTTTTT
TRBJ2-7 many - TRBV14 CASSQDHRRNYEQYF TGTGCCAGCAGCCAAGATCACCGCAGGAACTACGAGCAGTACTTC
TRBJ1-1 many - TRBV7-2 CASSVPQGYYTEAFF TGTGCCAGCAGCGTCCCACAGGGTTATTACACTGAAGCTTTCTTT
TRBJ1-5 - - TRBV7-7 CASSLGANQPQHF TGTGCTAGCAGCTTAGGGGCCAATCAGCCCCAGCATTTT
TRBJ2-3 once TRBD1 TRBV10-3 CAISEWQGADTQYF TGTGCCATCAGTGAATGGCAGGGGGCAGATACGCAGTATTTT
TRBJ1-3 few - TRBV12-3/TRBV12-4 CASDVGISGNTIYF TGTGCCAGCGATGTAGGGATCTCTGGAAACACCATATATTTT
TRBJ1-4 many - TRBV7-9 CASSSGTEKLFF TGTGCCAGCAGCTCCGGGACCGAAAAACTGTTTTTT
TRBJ1-2 - - TRBV7-2 CASSLGVAYYGYTF TGTGCCAGCAGCTTAGGCGTGGCCTACTATGGCTACACCTTC
TRBJ1-4 few TRBD1 TRBV4-3 CASSQEQGPNEKLFF TGCGCCAGCAGCCAAGAACAGGGGCCTAATGAAAAACTGTTTTTT
TRBJ2-1 many - TRBV5-1 CASSPPEQVNEQFF TGCGCCAGCAGCCCGCCAGAACAGGTTAATGAGCAGTTCTTC
TRBJ1-5 - - TRBV7-2 CASSFGGTSGNQPQHF TGTGCCAGCAGCTTCGGGGGGACGTCGGGCAATCAGCCCCAGCATTTT
TRBJ2-6 - TRBD1 TRBV9 CASSVAGQGYSGANVLTF TGTGCCAGCAGCGTAGCTGGACAGGGGTACTCTGGGGCCAACGTCCTGACTTTC
TRBJ2-7 many - TRBV15 CATSRVGTSSSEQYF TGTGCCACCAGCAGAGTTGGTACTAGCTCCTCCGAGCAGTACTTC
TRBJ2-7 - - TRBV7-2 CASSQNPGFSYEQYF TGTGCCAGCAGCCAGAATCCAGGGTTCTCCTACGAGCAGTACTTC
TRBJ2-7 many TRBD1 TRBV7-8 CASSRGTGRTYEQYF TGTGCCAGCAGCCGTGGGACAGGGCGCACCTACGAGCAGTACTTC